Listed below are T cell receptor beta chains from one sample, sequenced in a study of neurological immune-mediated disorders. Using its own MiXCR run on the 5' RACE reads, TCRdb lists one record per CDR3 protein. The sample includes over 65,000 distinct CDR3 sequences, about 9.5% seen only once; the top ten take 1.5% to 2%. The sequenced sample consisted of PBMCs. These receptor sequences come from a man aged 50-59 years in good health. CDR3s include the opening cysteine and the closing phenylalanine or tryptophan. D genes are given only for firm matches. Rows may omit the clone size; those that give it use once, few, many or a size class.

clone_size: many
v_call: TRBV2
j_call: TRBJ1-2
d_call: NA
cdr3_aa: CASSESGYGYTF
cdr3_nt: TGTGCCAGCAGTGAGTCGGGGTATGGCTACACCTTC

clone_size: many
v_call: TRBV5-1
j_call: TRBJ2-5
d_call: NA
cdr3_aa: CASSLFGEVQETQYF
cdr3_nt: TGCGCCAGCAGCTTGTTCGGGGAGGTCCAAGAGACCCAGTACTTC

clone_size: NA
v_call: TRBV3-1
j_call: TRBJ2-3
d_call: TRBD2
cdr3_aa: CASSQGELARSPQYF
cdr3_nt: TGTGCCAGCAGCCAAGGGGAACTAGCGCGATCTCCGCAGTATTTT

clone_size: few
v_call: TRBV5-1
j_call: TRBJ2-2
d_call: NA
cdr3_aa: CASSRETGYTRELFF
cdr3_nt: TGCGCCAGCAGCCGAGAGACAGGCTACACGAGGGAGCTGTTTTTT

clone_size: many
v_call: TRBV5-1
j_call: TRBJ2-3
d_call: NA
cdr3_aa: CASSLGGASDTQYF
cdr3_nt: TGCGCCAGCAGCTTGGGTGGGGCTTCAGATACGCAGTATTTT

clone_size: NA
v_call: TRBV27
j_call: TRBJ2-7
d_call: TRBD1
cdr3_aa: CSSSFGQGVYEQYF
cdr3_nt: TGTTCCAGCAGCTTCGGACAGGGGGTTTACGAGCAGTACTTC

clone_size: many
v_call: TRBV20-1
j_call: TRBJ2-7
d_call: TRBD1
cdr3_aa: CSARALRDRSYEQYF
cdr3_nt: TGCAGTGCTAGAGCTCTCCGGGACAGGTCCTACGAGCAGTACTTC

clone_size: many
v_call: TRBV30
j_call: TRBJ2-5
d_call: NA
cdr3_aa: CAWSGLAEETQYF
cdr3_nt: TGTGCCTGGAGTGGCTTAGCGGAAGAGACCCAGTACTTC

clone_size: NA
v_call: TRBV7-2
j_call: TRBJ2-1
d_call: NA
cdr3_aa: CASSLGVESNEQFF
cdr3_nt: TGTGCAAGCAGCTTAGGAGTGGAGAGCAATGAGCAGTTCTTC

clone_size: many
v_call: TRBV28
j_call: TRBJ1-1
d_call: NA
cdr3_aa: CASSPWTVRNTEAFF
cdr3_nt: TGTGCCAGCAGTCCGTGGACAGTAAGGAACACTGAAGCTTTCTTT

clone_size: many
v_call: TRBV5-1
j_call: TRBJ2-3
d_call: TRBD2
cdr3_aa: CASSSLTSGGTDTQYF
cdr3_nt: TGCGCCAGCAGCTCATTGACTAGCGGGGGAACAGATACGCAGTATTTT

clone_size: many
v_call: TRBV24-1
j_call: TRBJ2-1
d_call: NA
cdr3_aa: CATRNNEQFF
cdr3_nt: TGTGCCACCAGAAACAATGAGCAGTTCTTC

clone_size: NA
v_call: TRBV14
j_call: TRBJ2-7
d_call: NA
cdr3_aa: CASSQDARLSLMEQYF
cdr3_nt: TGTGCCAGCAGCCAAGACGCCCGACTTTCCTTAATGGAGCAGTACTTC

clone_size: many
v_call: TRBV21-1
j_call: TRBJ2-5
d_call: NA
cdr3_aa: CASSKKPWGQDEETQYF
cdr3_nt: TGTGCCAGCAGCAAAAAACCTTGGGGACAGGACGAAGAGACCCAGTACTTC

clone_size: many
v_call: TRBV29-1
j_call: TRBJ2-5
d_call: TRBD2
cdr3_aa: CSVTAGTRASGTQYF
cdr3_nt: TGCAGCGTAACCGCCGGGACTAGGGCCAGTGGGACCCAGTACTTC

clone_size: many
v_call: TRBV27
j_call: TRBJ1-5
d_call: NA
cdr3_aa: CANPRGTNQPQHF
cdr3_nt: TGTGCCAACCCGCGGGGAACCAATCAGCCCCAGCATTTT

clone_size: many
v_call: TRBV5-1
j_call: TRBJ1-5
d_call: TRBD1
cdr3_aa: CASSLGTVGDQPQHF
cdr3_nt: TGCGCCAGCAGCCTAGGGACAGTCGGCGATCAGCCCCAGCATTTT

clone_size: many
v_call: TRBV28
j_call: TRBJ1-1
d_call: NA
cdr3_aa: CASSPRSSPEAFF
cdr3_nt: TGTGCCAGCAGTCCGAGGAGTAGCCCTGAAGCTTTCTTT

clone_size: few
v_call: TRBV11-2
j_call: TRBJ2-7
d_call: NA
cdr3_aa: CASSPQAPASSYEQYF
cdr3_nt: TGTGCCAGCAGCCCCCAGGCACCCGCGAGCTCCTACGAGCAGTACTTC

clone_size: many
v_call: TRBV20-1
j_call: TRBJ1-5
d_call: NA
cdr3_aa: CSAREGGQPQHF
cdr3_nt: TGCAGTGCTAGAGAGGGGGGCCAGCCCCAGCATTTT

clone_size: many
v_call: TRBV2
j_call: TRBJ1-6
d_call: TRBD1
cdr3_aa: CASSGSGGNSPLHF
cdr3_nt: TGTGCCAGCAGCGGGTCAGGGGGAAATTCACCCCTCCACTTT